Presented here are 4 T cell receptor beta chains from one specimen sequenced in a study of blood T cells in healthy people across ages. Through a sample-barcoded 5' primer and a J-beta primer mix, a second PCR was run for about 7 to 12 cycles. One entry per CDR3 protein results from TCRdb running MiXCR on the 5' RACE reads. The sample holds 600,000 or so distinct CDR3 sequences, roughly 48% seen once. The sample consisted of blood. The receptors were sampled from a man at least 80 years old in good health.

Note on this clonotype: Here the CDR3 omits its conserved ending phenylalanine or tryptophan, so a read error is the likely source. The chain links TRBV20-1 to TRBJ2-3; 12 nucleotides line up with TRBD2. Germline V gene sequence: CDR1 DFQATT, CDR2 SNEGSKA (reference sequence). V trimming: 4 bases; J trimming: 4 bases; junction bases outside the gene matches: 12. The CDR3 has 17 residues. The CDR3 region is CSATSSWTSGTPDTQYV. CDR3 DNA sequence: TGCAGTGCTACTTCTAGCTGGACTAGCGGGACCCCAGATACGCAGTATGTT.

The chain carries TRBV28 and TRBJ2-7; TRBD1 matches at 8 bases. CDR3 size: 16 residues. V shed 5 bases and J 0 bases; nucleotides not matched to a gene: 9. CDR1 is MDHEN, CDR2 SYDVKM, per germline. The CDR3 protein is CASSPAPGTGSYEQYF. In nucleotides, the CDR3 is TGTGCCAGCAGTCCGGCTCCCGGGACAGGCTCCTACGAGCAGTACTTC.

The chain couples TRBV9 to TRBJ2-3; possibly TRBD1 or TRBD2 for D (5 bases each). Trimming removed 0 bases at V and 0 bases at J, with 11 bases between. This CDR3 spans 16 amino acids. From germline, CDR1 is SGDLS and CDR2 YYNGEE. CDR3 sequence (DNA): TGTGCCAGCAGCGTAGATGAGGGGTCTAGCACAGATACGCAGTATTTT. This encodes CASSVDEGSSTDTQYF. The complete variable domain, with remaining parts taken from reference TRBV9 and TRBJ2-3, reads DSGVTQTPKHLITATGQRVTLRCSPRSGDLSVYWYQQSLDQGLQFLIQYYNGEERAKGNILERFSAQQFPDLHSELNLSSLELGDSALYFCASSVDEGSSTDTQYFGPGTRLTVL.

This clonotype was observed many times. The V and J genes are TRBV12-3 or TRBV12-4 and TRBJ1-2; the D gene is possibly TRBD1 (5 bases). V was shortened by 6 bases and J by 7 bases, with 18 bases between the two germline ends. The CDR3 totals 14 residues. The CDR3 reads CASRLSRALGGYTF. CDR3 nucleotides: TGTGCCAGCAGACTTAGCAGGGCGCTCGGTGGCTACACCTTC.